The 32 T cell receptor beta chains reported below all come from one sample, sequenced in a study of T cells after posttransplantation cyclophosphamide (dated by TCRdb to 2015 to 2016). Receptor libraries were prepared by the immunoSEQ multiplex PCR assay. TCRdb stores this immuneACCESS table with in-frame sequences only. Part of the clones is absent; in the studies checked, under half of the shortfall reflects unresolved V genes, and no reason is known for the rest. With tens of thousands of clones recorded, this sample contains no clone counted only once. Roughly 1.5% of the sample belongs to the ten largest clones. The sample consisted of PBMCs. These receptors all stem from a man over 45 in good health, CMV-negative, and a related stem cell transplant donor.

This clone occurred many times. V is TRBV15 and J is TRBJ1-6; TRBD1 matches at 10 bases. Per the germline V gene, CDR1 is LNHNV and CDR2 is YYDKDF (reference sequence). V trimming: 1 base; J trimming: 7 bases; junction bases outside the gene matches: 1. This CDR3 region has 15 residues. This CDR3 reads CATSRGQGANSPLHF. The CDR3 DNA follows: TGTGCCACCAGCAGAGGACAGGGGGCGAATTCACCCCTCCACTTT.

Ten or more counts support this clone. V usage is TRBV9 and J usage is TRBJ1-1; no definite D call. CDR3 length: 15 residues. Germline lookup yields CDR1 SGDLS and CDR2 YYNGEE. V was clipped by 0 bases and J by 1 base, with 10 bases between them. CDR3 DNA sequence: TGTGCCAGCAGCGTAGACAGTAGGTCGAACACTGAAGCTTTCTTT. It specifies CASSVDSRSNTEAFF.

This clone appeared many times. The CDR3 protein is CASTRERETQYF. The CDR3 DNA is TGTGCCAGCACTAGAGAGCGAGAGACCCAGTACTTC. The V and J genes are TRBV2 and TRBJ2-5; D not certain. CDR3 length: 12 residues. The germline CDR1 and CDR2 sequences are SNHLY and FYNNEI. Trimming took off 7 bases at V and 4 bases at J, with 10 bases between the two ends.

This clone was seen ten or more times. This sequence joins TRBV6-1 and TRBJ1-2; maybe TRBD1 (5 bases). The CDR3 contains 15 residues. V was trimmed by 5 bases and J by 0 bases, leaving 13 bases between them. Germline V gives CDR1 MNHNS, CDR2 SASEGT. For the CDR3, the DNA is TGTGCCAGCAGTAAACAGGACGGCTCTAACTATGGCTACACCTTC. This codes for CASSKQDGSNYGYTF.

This clone has ten or more counts. V and J are TRBV5-4 and TRBJ1-2; perhaps TRBD1 as D (5 bases). This CDR3 has 14 residues. With 0 bases removed from V and 7 bases from J, the gap between germline ends came to 13 bases. CDR1 SGHNT and CDR2 YYREEE come from the germline V gene (reference sequence). This chain's CDR3 is CASSLDPGRGGYTF. CDR3 bases: TGTGCCAGCAGCTTGGATCCGGGGAGGGGTGGCTACACCTTC.

This clone has at least ten counts. This chain joins TRBV7-6 and TRBJ2-6; a possible D gene is TRBD1 (5 bases). Trimming cost V 2 bases and J 4 bases, with 18 bases left between them. This CDR3 is 18 amino acids long. The germline V gene encodes CDR1 SGHVS and CDR2 FNYEAQ. CDR3 DNA: TGTGCCAGCAGCTTACTAGAAGGTCAGGGCTCCGGGGCCAACGTCCTGACTTTC. This codes for CASSLLEGQGSGANVLTF. Full variable domain (rest looked up from reference TRBV7-6 and TRBJ2-6): GAGVSQSPRYKVTKRGQDVALRCDPISGHVSLYWYRQALGQGPEFLTYFNYEAQQDKSGLPNDRFSAERPEGSISTLTIQRTEQRDSAMYRCASSLLEGQGSGANVLTFGAGSRLTVL.

At least ten counts were recorded for this clone. The J gene is TRBJ1-1, the V gene TRBV6-6; the match to TRBD1 covers 10 bases. CDR3 size: 16 residues. J was trimmed by 4 bases and V by 5 bases; bases with no gene match: 10. Germline values: CDR1 MNHNY, CDR2 SVGAGI (reference sequence). CDR3 region: CASSKRQGAQGTEAFF. The CDR3 region has the DNA TGTGCCAGCAGTAAGAGACAGGGGGCGCAGGGCACTGAAGCTTTCTTT.

In its sample, this clone was seen many times. This chain uses TRBV29-1 with TRBJ1-4; D uncertain. This CDR3 region has 12 residues. The germline gives CDR1 SQVTM, CDR2 ANQGSEA. The CDR3 protein is CRISGRGEKLFF. The CDR3, as DNA: TGCAGGATTTCCGGTCGTGGTGAAAAACTGTTTTTT.

This clone occurred many times. V and J are TRBV13 and TRBJ2-7, with 8 bases aligning to TRBD1. The junction had 4 bases not matched to a gene; V was cut back by 4 bases and J by 2 bases. CDR3 size: 14 residues. The germline V gene encodes CDR1 PRHDT and CDR2 FYEKMQ (reference sequence). The DNA for the CDR3 is TGTGCCAGCAGCTCGGACAGGGTTACCTACGAGCAGTACTTC. Translating it yields CASSSDRVTYEQYF.

This clone has ten or more counts. The CDR3, as DNA: TGTGCCAGCTCCCCGACGCGGGGGGTGGGCAATGAAAAACTGTTTTTT. This encodes CASSPTRGVGNEKLFF. The chain has TRBV18 and TRBJ1-4; D possibly corresponds to TRBD1 (5 bases). Per the germline V gene, CDR1 is KGHSH and CDR2 is LQKENI. CDR3 size: 16 residues. V lost 6 bases and J 5 bases, leaving 19 bases between the germline ends.

In its sample, this clone was seen many times. This chain links TRBV28 with TRBJ2-7, with TRBD2 as a possible D gene (5 bases). Germline CDR1 and CDR2: MDHEN and SYDVKM. The CDR3 consists of 13 residues. Trimming removed 5 bases at V and 4 bases at J, with 12 bases between. The CDR3 nucleotides are TGTGCCAGCAGTCTCAGGAGGCCGTACGAGCAGTACTTC. Encoded protein: CASSLRRPYEQYF.

This clone came up many times. The chain joins TRBV7-9 to TRBJ2-7, with D uncertain. The V end was cut by 7 bases, the J end by 2 bases, with 12 bases between. The CDR3 runs 13 residues. Germline V gene data show CDR1 as SEHNR and CDR2 as FQNEAQ (reference sequence). The CDR3: CASKALRTYEQYF. In DNA, the CDR3 is TGTGCCAGCAAAGCCCTGCGGACCTACGAGCAGTACTTC. The full variable domain, in which reference TRBV7-9 and TRBJ2-7 provide the parts outside the CDR3, is DTGVSQNPRHKITKRGQNVTFRCDPISEHNRLYWYRQTLGQGPEFLTYFQNEAQLEKSRLLSDRFSAERPKGSFSTLEIQRTEQGDSAMYLCASKALRTYEQYFGPGTRLTVT.

At least ten counts were recorded for this clone. This chain connects TRBV10-3 to TRBJ2-1, with 16 bases that match TRBD2. The V segment lost 6 bases and the J segment 5 bases; nucleotides outside the gene matches: 7. The CDR3 is made up of 17 amino acids. Germline lookup yields CDR1 ENHRY and CDR2 SYGVKD. CDR3 region: CAIRPGLAGGKNNEQFF. CDR3 bases: TGTGCCATCAGACCGGGACTAGCGGGGGGGAAAAACAATGAGCAGTTCTTC.

This clone came up many times. The chain joins TRBV7-7 to TRBJ2-1; D not resolved. This CDR3 spans 15 amino acids. Germline V lookup: CDR1 SSHAT, CDR2 FNYEAQ (reference sequence). Trimming removed 1 base at V and 2 bases at J, with 9 bases between. In DNA, the CDR3 is TGTGCCAGCAGCTTAGAATGGGCAGCCTACAATGAGCAGTTCTTC. Encoded protein: CASSLEWAAYNEQFF. The full variable domain, with the rest looked up from reference TRBV7-7 and TRBJ2-1, is GAGVSQSPRYKVTKRGQDVTLRCDPISSHATLYWYQQALGQGPEFLTYFNYEAQPDKSGLPSDRFSAERPEGSISTLTIQRTEQRDSAMYRCASSLEWAAYNEQFFGPGTRLTVL.

Ten or more counts support this clone. V gene TRBV11-1 combines with J gene TRBJ2-7; D gene uncertain. The germline V gene has CDR1 SGHAT and CDR2 FQDESV (reference sequence). The CDR3 totals 15 residues. Trimming stripped 3 bases from V and 2 bases from J, with 14 bases between. CDR3: CASSFSRRNPYEQYF. DNA of the CDR3: TGTGCCAGCAGCTTTAGCCGACGGAACCCCTACGAGCAGTACTTC.

In this sample, this clone turned up many times. The CDR3 DNA is TGTGCCAGCAGCCCCTCTCCAGGAGCGGGGTACGAGCAGTACTTC. This sequence encodes CASSPSPGAGYEQYF. The chain links TRBV5-6 to TRBJ2-7; 7 bases align to TRBD2. The CDR3 is made up of 15 amino acids. CDR1 and CDR2 from the germline V gene are SGHDT and YYEEEE. The junction had 11 bases not matched to a gene; V was cut back by 4 bases and J by 4 bases.

This clone came up many times. This sequence joins TRBV19 and TRBJ1-4; 8 bases map to TRBD1. The CDR3 loop spans 12 amino acids. Trimming at V came to 5 bases and at J to 7 bases, leaving 0 bases not matched to a gene. Germline V gene sequence: CDR1 LNHDA, CDR2 SQIVND (reference sequence). CDR3 loop: CASSGQGEKLFF. The CDR3 bases are TGTGCCAGTAGTGGACAGGGTGAAAAACTGTTTTTT.

In this sample, this clone turned up many times. V and J are TRBV12-5 and TRBJ1-1; D remains ambiguous. The CDR3 is made up of 14 amino acids. Germline CDR1 reads LGHNT; CDR2 reads FRNRAP. V lost 5 bases to trimming and J lost 1 base, with 11 bases between them. CDR3 DNA: TGTGCTAGTGGTCCCGGGGTGGGGAACACTGAAGCTTTCTTT. Amino acid sequence: CASGPGVGNTEAFF.

This clone appeared many times. The J gene is TRBJ1-4, the V gene TRBV19; TRBD1 aligns across 7 bases. After removal of 3 bases from V and 4 bases from J, the junction contained 5 bases not matched to a gene. The CDR3 has 15 amino acids. Germline V gene data show CDR1 as LNHDA and CDR2 as SQIVND (reference sequence). For the CDR3, the DNA is TGTGCCAGTAGTATCCAGAGGGGGCTTAATGAAAAACTGTTTTTT. It is translated as CASSIQRGLNEKLFF.

This clone was detected many times. The J gene is TRBJ2-2, the V gene TRBV27; D perhaps matches TRBD1 (5 bases). The germline CDR1 and CDR2 sequences are MNHEY and SMNVEV (reference sequence). CDR3 length equals 13 residues. With 8 bases removed from V and 0 bases from J, the gap between germline ends came to 7 bases. For the CDR3, the DNA is TGTGCCAGCGGGGCGGCGAACACCGGGGAGCTGTTTTTT. It yields the protein CASGAANTGELFF.

This clone was counted many times. The CDR3 DNA reads TGTGCCAGCAGCCAAGTGGGAGGGGGGAACACTGAAGCTTTCTTT. It translates to CASSQVGGGNTEAFF. The chain recombines TRBV4-2 with TRBJ1-1; D perhaps matches TRBD1 (6 bases). Germline V gene data show CDR1 as LGHNA and CDR2 as YNFKEQ. This CDR3 is 15 amino acids long. Trimming left V 1 base short and J 1 base short, with 10 bases between.

This clone appeared many times. The chain combines TRBV15 with TRBJ2-7, with 9 bases lining up with TRBD2. Per the germline V gene, CDR1 is LNHNV and CDR2 is YYDKDF (reference sequence). The CDR3 covers 15 residues. J was trimmed by 7 bases and V by 1 base; bases with no gene match: 8. CDR3 bases: TGTGCCACCAGCAGAGGTTTTGCGGGAGGGAATGAGCAGTACTTC. The encoded protein is CATSRGFAGGNEQYF.

This clone was found many times. This chain joins TRBV7-2 and TRBJ2-5, with D uncertain. Germline-derived CDR1 and CDR2 are SGHTA and FQGNSA. The CDR3 is 11 residues long. V gave up 5 bases and J gave up 6 bases, with 7 bases separating them. The CDR3 loop is CASSPWQTQYF. The CDR3 nucleotides are TGTGCCAGCAGCCCCTGGCAGACCCAGTACTTC.

This clone was seen at least ten times. The chain couples TRBV11-2 to TRBJ1-1; D gene unclear. The CDR3 sequence is 11 residues long. The V end lost 3 bases, the J end lost 7 bases, and 6 bases lay between the germline ends. The germline V gene has CDR1 SGHAT and CDR2 FQNNGV. The CDR3 sequence: CASSLLDEAFF. DNA of the CDR3: TGTGCCAGCAGCTTGTTAGATGAAGCTTTCTTT.

This clone was counted at least ten times. The V call is TRBV7-8, the J call TRBJ1-2; 7 bases line up with TRBD1. The CDR3 loop spans 15 amino acids. Trimming cost V 0 bases and J 0 bases; bases outside gene matches: 1. Germline V gene data show CDR1 as SGHVS and CDR2 as FQNEAQ. The CDR3 is CASSLAGTANYGYTF. The CDR3 nucleotides read TGTGCCAGCAGCTTAGCAGGGACAGCTAACTATGGCTACACCTTC.

The sample holds many counts of this clone. The gene calls are TRBV5-6 and TRBJ1-5, with 7 positions matching TRBD1. The CDR3 runs to 17 residues. The germline gives CDR1 SGHDT, CDR2 YYEEEE. J was trimmed by 2 bases and V by 3 bases; bases with no gene match: 11. In nucleotides, the CDR3 is TGTGCCAGCAGCTGGCGACAGGGTGGAATGGGCAATCAGCCCCAGCATTTT. This sequence encodes CASSWRQGGMGNQPQHF.

This clone was detected many times. The chain employs TRBV5-1 and TRBJ2-1; 13 bases match TRBD2. The CDR3 runs 17 residues. Germline V CDR1 and CDR2: SGHRS, YFSETQ. V dropped 2 bases and J dropped 4; count of bases not matched to a gene: 6. CDR3 sequence reads: CASSFGLAGALYNEQFF. The CDR3 coding sequence is TGCGCCAGCAGCTTCGGACTAGCGGGGGCCTTATACAATGAGCAGTTCTTC. Supplemented by reference TRBV5-1 and TRBJ2-1, the full variable domain reads KAGVTQTPRYLIKTRGQQVTLSCSPISGHRSVSWYQQTPGQGLQFLFEYFSETQRNKGNFPGRFSGRQFSNSRSEMNVSTLELGDSALYLCASSFGLAGALYNEQFFGPGTRLTVL.

This clone came up many times. The chain employs TRBV11-1 and TRBJ1-1; possible D gene TRBD1, 5 bases. The V and J ends lost 1 base and 6 bases respectively, with 18 bases between them. This CDR3 contains 16 residues. Germline CDR1 reads SGHAT; CDR2 reads FQDESV (reference sequence). The CDR3 sequence: CASSLGNSGKGAEAFF. The CDR3 region has the DNA TGTGCCAGCAGCTTAGGTAACTCAGGGAAAGGGGCTGAAGCTTTCTTT.

This clone has a count of ten or more. The genes are TRBV11-3 and TRBJ2-7; the match to TRBD2 covers 8 bases. The CDR3 contains 14 residues. Trimming at V came to 5 bases and at J to 7 bases, leaving 10 bases not matched to a gene. The germline gives CDR1 SGHNT, CDR2 YENEEA. Here the CDR3 reads CASSQAGRAQEQYF. CDR3 DNA: TGTGCCAGCAGCCAGGCCGGGAGGGCCCAAGAGCAGTACTTC.

This clone was observed many times. This chain uses TRBV10-3 with TRBJ2-2, with TRBD2 as a possible D gene (6 bases). The CDR3 runs to 15 residues. The V gene lost 11 bases and the J gene lost 2 bases, with 18 bases spanning the gap. Germline V gene lookup returns CDR1 ENHRY and CDR2 SYGVKD. The CDR3 loop is CAAGTGTANTGELFF. CDR3 bases: TGTGCCGCCGGGACCGGGACTGCCAACACCGGGGAGCTGTTTTTT.

In its sample, this clone was seen many times. The chain has TRBV30 and TRBJ1-5, with D possibly matching TRBD1 (5 bases). Trimming shortened V by 7 bases and J by 6 bases, and 16 bases separated the two germline ends. The CDR3 runs 13 residues. CDR1 and CDR2 (germline): GTSNPN, SVGIG (reference sequence). CDR3 coding DNA: TGTGCCTTCATGTTGGGGGGACGTCAGCCCCAGCATTTT. Translation gives CAFMLGGRQPQHF.

At least ten counts were recorded for this clone. This rearrangement joins TRBV7-9 to TRBJ1-1; D unclear. The V gene's germline CDR1 is SEHNR and CDR2 FQNEAQ (reference sequence). The CDR3 has 14 amino acids. The germline V and J ends were trimmed by 3 bases and 2 bases, with 10 bases remaining between them. CDR3 nucleotides: TGTGCCAGCAGCTTTAGTACCCGAAACACTGAAGCTTTCTTT. Translated: CASSFSTRNTEAFF.